Described below is a single T cell receptor (beta chain) sequence and its context. These data originate in a study of cytomegalovirus exposure and HLA in healthy donors. The CDR3 spans 15 residues. V was clipped by 4 bases and J by 1 base; unmatched bases: 1. Germline CDR1 and CDR2: SGHVS and FQNEAQ. The PCR ran on 60 Vbeta and 13 Jbeta primers. The method was immunoSEQ multiplex PCR; TCRdb's version includes in-frame clones alone and lacks a portion of them. The data contain some 270,000 clones, about 93% of them singletons. The specimen was PBMCs. This TCR was sampled from a girl aged 2-15 years in good health and CMV-seronegative. The rearrangement joins TRBV7-8 to TRBJ2-6; 7 bases line up with TRBD2. The chain's CDR3 is CASSYGGSGANVLTF. The CDR3 DNA is TGTGCCAGCAGCTACGGGGGGTCTGGGGCCAACGTCCTGACTTTC.